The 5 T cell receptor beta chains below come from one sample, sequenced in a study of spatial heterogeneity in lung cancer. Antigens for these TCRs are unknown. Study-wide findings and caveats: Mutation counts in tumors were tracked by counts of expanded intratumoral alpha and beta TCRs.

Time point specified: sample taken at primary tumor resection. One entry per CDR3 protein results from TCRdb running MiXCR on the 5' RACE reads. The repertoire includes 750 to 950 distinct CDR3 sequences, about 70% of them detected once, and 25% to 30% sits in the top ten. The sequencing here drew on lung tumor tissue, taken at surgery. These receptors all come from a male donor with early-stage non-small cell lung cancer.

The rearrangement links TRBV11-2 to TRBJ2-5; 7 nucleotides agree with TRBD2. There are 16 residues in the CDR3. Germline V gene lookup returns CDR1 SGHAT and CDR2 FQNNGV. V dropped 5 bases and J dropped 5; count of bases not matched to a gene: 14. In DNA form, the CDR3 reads TGTGCCAGCAGCCCCCTCCGGACTAGGATAGGCGAGACCCAGTACTTC. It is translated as CASSPLRTRIGETQYF.

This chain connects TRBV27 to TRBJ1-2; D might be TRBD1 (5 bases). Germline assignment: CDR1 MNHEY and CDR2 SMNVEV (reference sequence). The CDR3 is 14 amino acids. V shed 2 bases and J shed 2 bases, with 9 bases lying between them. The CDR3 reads CASSLQGGNYGYTF. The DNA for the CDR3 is TGTGCCAGCAGTTTACAGGGAGGGAACTATGGCTACACCTTC.

The CDR3 DNA sequence: TGTGCCAGCAGTTTAGGGACTAGCGGGAGCCCGGAGCAGTACTTC. It codes for CASSLGTSGSPEQYF. The rearrangement uses TRBV12-3 or TRBV12-4 and TRBJ2-7; 13 nucleotides agree with TRBD2. There are 15 residues in the CDR3. The junction had 4 bases not matched to a gene; V was cut back by 1 base and J by 7 bases.

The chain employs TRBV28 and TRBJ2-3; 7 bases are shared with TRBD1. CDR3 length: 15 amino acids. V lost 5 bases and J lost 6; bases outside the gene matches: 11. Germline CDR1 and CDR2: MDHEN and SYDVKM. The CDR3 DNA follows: TGTGCCAGCAGTCCCCGACAGGGAGAGGATGATACGCAGTATTTT. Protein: CASSPRQGEDDTQYF. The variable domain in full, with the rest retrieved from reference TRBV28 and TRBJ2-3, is DVKVTQSSRYLVKRTGEKVFLECVQDMDHENMFWYRQDPGLGLRLIYFSYDVKMKEKGDIPEGYSVSREKKERFSLILESASTNQTSMYLCASSPRQGEDDTQYFGPGTRLTVL.

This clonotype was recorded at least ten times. The CDR3 sequence is CASSLGLLSGTSSYEQYF. The CDR3 bases are TGTGCCAGCAGCTTAGGGCTCCTGAGCGGCACAAGCTCCTACGAGCAGTACTTC. This rearrangement joins TRBV11-2 to TRBJ2-7; a possible D gene is TRBD2 (5 bases). CDR3 length: 18 amino acids. The germline V gene has CDR1 SGHAT and CDR2 FQNNGV. Trimming stripped 1 base from V and 0 bases from J, with 19 bases between.